A single sample is the source of the 3 T cell receptor beta chains below, sequenced in a study of CD8+ T cells in alopecia areata. Sequencing used cDNA as its template, made by extracting RNA and reverse transcribing it. TCRdb keeps only in-frame clones here, not all; method: immunoSEQ multiplex PCR. The repertoire consists of about 300,000 clones, none detected only once. Sorting relied on CD4, CD8alpha, NKG2D, NKG2ACE and other markers applied to pooled cutaneous lymph node cells. Specimen: CD4+ T cells sorted from a lymph node. These receptors were obtained from a C3H/HeJ mouse with alopecia areata. The MHC haplotype of the strain is H2-k.

A word on this clone: The listed genes are named as in mouse. The CDR3 is cut off 4 residues early in the read; its end comes from the germline J gene. This chain links TRBV13-2 with TRBJ2-1; 8 bases align to TRBD2. Germline lookup yields CDR1 NNHNN and CDR2 SYGAGS (reference sequence). The CDR3 is 15 residues long. J lost 4 bases, V lost 2 bases, and 5 bases had no gene match. The CDR3 reads CASGENWGKYAEQFF. The CDR3 bases that were read are TGTGCCAGCGGTGAGAACTGGGGGAAATATGCT.

This clone has more than one count but fewer than ten. Gene and germline names: mouse. The read terminates 3 residues ahead of where the CDR3 ends, so the germline J gene completes it. The chain employs TRBV1 and TRBJ1-6, with 9 bases lining up with TRBD1. TRBJ1-6 is filed as an ORF, its function uncertain. V trimming: 3 bases; J trimming: 8 bases; junction bases outside the gene matches: 2. Germline V gene lookup returns CDR1 NSQYPW and CDR2 LRSPGD (reference sequence). This CDR3 contains 14 residues. The CDR3 DNA, read in part, is TGCACCTGCAGTGCGACAGGGGGAGATTCGCCC. Residues: CTCSATGGDSP. The whole CDR3 sequence reads CTCSATGGDSPLYF.

With regard to this clone: The germline and genes are mouse ones. The missing CDR3 end, 4 residues past where the read stops, is filled in from the germline J gene. The rearrangement joins TRBV13-2 to TRBJ1-2, with D possibly being TRBD1 (6 bases). CDR1 and CDR2 from the germline V gene are NNHNN and SYGAGS (reference sequence). Trimming shortened V by 0 bases and J by 4 bases, and 10 bases separated the two germline ends. The length of the CDR3 is 14 residues. CDR3 DNA (partial): TGTGCCAGCGGTGATGCCCCGGACAGCTCC. Protein sequence: CASGDAPDSS. The CDR3 in full is CASGDAPDSSDYTF.